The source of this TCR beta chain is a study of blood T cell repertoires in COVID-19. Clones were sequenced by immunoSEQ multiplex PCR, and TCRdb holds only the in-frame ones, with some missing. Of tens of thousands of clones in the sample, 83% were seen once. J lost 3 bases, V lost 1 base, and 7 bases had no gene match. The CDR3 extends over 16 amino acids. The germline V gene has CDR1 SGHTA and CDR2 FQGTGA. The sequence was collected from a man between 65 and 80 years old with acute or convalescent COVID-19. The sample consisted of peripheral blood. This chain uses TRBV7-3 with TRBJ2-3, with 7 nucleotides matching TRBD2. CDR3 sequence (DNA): TGTGCCAGCAGCTTAAATTCGGGAGGATCTACAGATACGCAGTATTTT. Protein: CASSLNSGGSTDTQYF.